This T cell receptor (beta chain) was sequenced during a study of response to subunit inactivated influenza vaccine. The CDR3 has 20 residues. Trimming at V came to 3 bases and at J to 1 base, leaving 20 bases not matched to a gene. MiXCR was run by TCRdb on the RT-PCR reads, yielding one entry per CDR3 protein. The sample has more than 400,000 distinct CDR3 sequences; about 10% are singletons. The table lists this clonotype with many counts. The sequence was obtained from a man aged 50 to 60 who received an inactivated influenza vaccine. The material sequenced was PBMCs from blood, taken about 6 weeks after vaccination. The chain has TRBV12-3 or TRBV12-4 and TRBJ1-1, with 7 bases matching TRBD1. The CDR3 nucleotides are TGTGCCAGCAGTTTTAGACAGGGCGGCGGTGTAATACTAACGAACACTGAAGCTTTCTTT. Translation gives CASSFRQGGGVILTNTEAFF.